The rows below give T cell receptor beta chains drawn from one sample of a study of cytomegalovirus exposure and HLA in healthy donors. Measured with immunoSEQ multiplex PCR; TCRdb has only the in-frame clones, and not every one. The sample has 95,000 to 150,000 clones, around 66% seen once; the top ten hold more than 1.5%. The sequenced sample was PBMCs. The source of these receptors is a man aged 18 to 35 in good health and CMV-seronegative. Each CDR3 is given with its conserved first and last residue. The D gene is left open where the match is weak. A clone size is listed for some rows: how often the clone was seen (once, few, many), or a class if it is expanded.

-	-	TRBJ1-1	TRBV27	TGTGCCAGCAGTTTTTACAGGGACACTGAAGCTTTCTTT	CASSFYRDTEAFF
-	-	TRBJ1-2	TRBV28	TGTGCCAGCACCCCACGAAGGGGCGGATATGGCTACACCTTC	CASTPRRGGYGYTF
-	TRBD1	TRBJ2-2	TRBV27	TGTGCCAGCAGTTCTGGGACAGGGACGACCGGGGAGCTGTTTTTT	CASSSGTGTTGELFF
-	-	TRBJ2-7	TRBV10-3	TGTGCCATCAGTGTGGGGGCAGTGGGGTCCTACGAGCAGTACTTC	CAISVGAVGSYEQYF
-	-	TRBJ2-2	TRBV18	TGTGCCAGCTCACCACGATCAGGGGACGCGAACACCGGGGAGCTGTTTTTT	CASSPRSGDANTGELFF
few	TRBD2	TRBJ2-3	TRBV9	TGTGCCAGCAGCCCCTTCGGGACTAGGAACACAGATACGCAGTATTTT	CASSPFGTRNTDTQYF
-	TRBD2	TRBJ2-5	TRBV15	TGTGCCACCAGCAGAGATCGGGGACTAGCGGTAACCCAAGAGACCCAGTACTTC	CATSRDRGLAVTQETQYF
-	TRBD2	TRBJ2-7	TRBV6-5	TGTGCCAGCAGTTCTAACCGACGCGGGAGCTCCCACGAGCAGTACTTC	CASSSNRRGSSHEQYF
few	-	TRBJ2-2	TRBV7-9	TGTGCCAGCAGCTTAGGGACTGCCCGTGGGGAGCTGTTTTTT	CASSLGTARGELFF
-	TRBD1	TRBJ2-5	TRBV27	TGTGCCAGCAGTTTTGGTGTAGGGGGCCCCCTGGGAGAGACCCAGTACTTC	CASSFGVGGPLGETQYF
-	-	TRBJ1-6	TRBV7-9	TGTGCCAGCAGCTTAGCTCTCGACCTCGCGGTCTATAATTCACCCCTCCACTTT	CASSLALDLAVYNSPLHF
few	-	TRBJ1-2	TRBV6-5	TGTGCCAGCAGTCGCCCCGGGATCAACTATGGCTACACCTTC	CASSRPGINYGYTF
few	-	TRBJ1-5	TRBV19	TGTGCCAGTAGGATGGTCGGAGCAATCAGCCCGGGGCATTTT	CASRMVGAISPGHF
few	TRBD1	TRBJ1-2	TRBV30	TGTGCCTGGGACGGACAGGGACGTGGCTACACCTTC	CAWDGQGRGYTF
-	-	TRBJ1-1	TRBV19	TGTGCCAGTATAGAGGGAACAGGGACCACTGAAGCTTTCTTT	CASIEGTGTTEAFF
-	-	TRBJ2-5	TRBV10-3	TGTGCCATCAGTGACCCCACCGGAGAGACCCAGTACTTC	CAISDPTGETQYF
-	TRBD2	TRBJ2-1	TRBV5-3	TGTGCCAGAAGCTTGGGATGCCCGAAGCGGGAGGGGGAGTTCTTC	CARSLGCPKREGEFF